This T cell receptor beta chain was obtained from a study of cytomegalovirus exposure and HLA in healthy donors. V lost 0 bases to trimming and J lost 3 bases; unmatched junction nucleotides: 3. The CDR3 is made up of 14 amino acids. Germline assignment: CDR1 SGHRS and CDR2 YFSETQ. PCR involved 60 Vbeta and 13 Jbeta primers. The method was immunoSEQ multiplex PCR; TCRdb's version includes in-frame clones alone and lacks a portion of them. Here the sample spans over 110,000 clones, about four fifths being singletons. The source material was PBMCs. This sequence originates from a man in his forties in good health and CMV-seronegative. The J gene is TRBJ2-7, the V gene TRBV5-1, with 7 bases aligning to TRBD1. CDR3 in amino acids: CASSLEQGNYEQYF. As DNA, the CDR3 is TGCGCCAGCAGCTTGGAACAGGGGAACTACGAGCAGTACTTC.